Below are 32 T cell receptor beta chains sequenced from a single sample in a study of cytomegalovirus exposure and HLA in healthy donors. TCRdb keeps only in-frame clones here, not all; method: immunoSEQ multiplex PCR. The table has around 200,000 clones, roughly 88% seen once; the top ten hold roughly 3%. Input material: PBMCs. These receptors originate from a woman aged 18-29 years in good health and CMV-seronegative.

This rearrangement joins TRBV28 to TRBJ1-5; D is possibly TRBD1 (6 bases). CDR3 length: 13 amino acids. Germline V CDR1 and CDR2: MDHEN, SYDVKM. V gave up 6 bases and J gave up 5 bases, with 11 bases separating them. The CDR3 loop is CASRYYRDQPQHF. CDR3 nucleotides: TGTGCCAGCAGATACTACAGGGATCAGCCCCAGCATTTT.

The V call is TRBV19, the J call TRBJ2-7; D is perhaps TRBD2 (7 bases). Trimming took off 4 bases at V and 1 base at J, with 11 bases between the two ends. The CDR3 is made up of 14 amino acids. Germline values: CDR1 LNHDA, CDR2 SQIVND (reference sequence). Written as DNA, the CDR3 is TGTGCCAGTAGTAACGGGGGGCAGTCCTACGAGCAGTACTTC. Translated: CASSNGGQSYEQYF.

This clone was picked up one time. This may come from a read error, since a much larger clone is one base off. This sequence joins TRBV5-6 and TRBJ1-5, with TRBD1 matching over 7 bases. This CDR3 has 14 residues. Trimming removed 4 bases from V and 2 bases from J; junction bases left unmatched: 3. Germline V gives CDR1 SGHDT, CDR2 YYEEEE. This CDR3 is CASSPGQGNQPQHF. The CDR3 DNA reads TGTGCCAGCAGCCCAGGACAGGGCAATCAGCCCCAGCATTTT.

This clone was seen a single time. J is TRBJ2-1 and V is TRBV2; a weak D match, TRBD1 (6 bases). The CDR3 is 12 residues long. Germline V lookup: CDR1 SNHLY, CDR2 FYNNEI. Trimming left V 8 bases short and J 9 bases short, with 14 bases between. The CDR3 reads CASRPIGGEQFF. The CDR3 bases are TGTGCCAGCCGTCCGATAGGGGGTGAGCAGTTCTTC.

The rearrangement uses TRBV28 and TRBJ1-1; TRBD1 is a possible D gene (5 bases). The CDR3 has 14 amino acids. Germline CDR1 MDHEN, CDR2 SYDVKM. Trimming removed 3 bases from V and 1 base from J, with 9 bases in between. CDR3: CASSLVGANTEAFF. The CDR3 nucleotides are TGTGCCAGCAGTTTGGTAGGGGCGAACACTGAAGCTTTCTTT.

The V and J genes are TRBV7-3 and TRBJ2-5, with 7 bases identical to TRBD1. Trimming cost V 6 bases and J 1 base; bases outside gene matches: 5. Germline V gene data show CDR1 as SGHTA and CDR2 as FQGTGA. The CDR3 has 14 residues. CDR3 nucleotides: TGTGCCAGCAGGCCCGGGACAGTCCAAGAGACCCAGTACTTC. Translating gives CASRPGTVQETQYF.

V gene TRBV10-3 combines with J gene TRBJ2-7, with 7 nucleotides matching TRBD1. The CDR3 is 14 residues long. The ends lost 5 bases at V and 3 bases at J; junction bases unmatched: 7. Germline CDR1 is ENHRY and CDR2 is SYGVKD. The CDR3, as DNA: TGTGCCATCAGTCCGATACAGGGGAACTACGAGCAGTACTTC. It specifies CAISPIQGNYEQYF.

The gene calls are TRBV27 and TRBJ1-1; TRBD1 is a possible D gene (6 bases). This CDR3 comprises 14 residues. Germline V gives CDR1 MNHEY, CDR2 SMNVEV (reference sequence). Trimming took 2 bases from V and 1 from J, leaving 8 bases between them. The CDR3 here is CASSLGQSNTEAFF. The CDR3 DNA sequence: TGTGCCAGCAGTTTAGGACAGTCGAACACTGAAGCTTTCTTT.

The chain employs TRBV10-3 and TRBJ1-4, with D possibly being TRBD1 (5 bases). V was shortened by 6 bases and J by 0 bases, with 8 bases between the two germline ends. The length of the CDR3 is 14 residues. Germline-derived CDR1 and CDR2 are ENHRY and SYGVKD. CDR3 protein: CAISQGATNEKLFF. The DNA for the CDR3 is TGTGCCATCAGCCAGGGCGCAACTAATGAAAAACTGTTTTTT.

V gene TRBV5-1 combines with J gene TRBJ2-7; 10 positions match TRBD2. The V gene's germline CDR1 is SGHRS and CDR2 YFSETQ. This CDR3 comprises 15 residues. After removal of 0 bases from V and 3 bases from J, the junction contained 3 bases not matched to a gene. CDR3 DNA: TGCGCCAGCAGCTTGGTCAGCGGGAGGGGCTACGAGCAGTACTTC. This encodes CASSLVSGRGYEQYF.

This clone was recorded only once. The rearrangement joins TRBV7-8 to TRBJ2-2, with TRBD1 matching 7 bases. Trimming cost V 4 bases and J 1 base; bases outside gene matches: 0. The V gene's germline CDR1 is SGHVS and CDR2 FQNEAQ. The CDR3 loop spans 14 amino acids. The CDR3 bases are TGTGCCAGCAGCTGGGACAGGAACACCGGGGAGCTGTTTTTT. Translated, it gives CASSWDRNTGELFF.

CDR3 bases: TGTGCCAGCAGCTTGGGGGGGGGTGAGCAGTTCTTC. This codes for CASSLGGGEQFF. This chain links TRBV5-6 with TRBJ2-1, with TRBD2 matching 7 bases. The CDR3 extends over 12 amino acids. The germline CDR1 and CDR2 sequences are SGHDT and YYEEEE. With V trimmed by 0 bases and J by 9 bases, 0 bases remained unmatched.

The V and J genes are TRBV4-2 and TRBJ2-1; TRBD2 matches at 7 bases. The junction had 15 bases not matched to a gene; V was cut back by 3 bases and J by 7 bases. The CDR3 totals 17 residues. Germline values: CDR1 LGHNA, CDR2 YNFKEQ. CDR3 region: CASSQYSRGDYPNEQFF. In nucleotides, the CDR3 is TGTGCCAGCAGCCAGTACAGTCGGGGGGACTACCCAAATGAGCAGTTCTTC.

This chain uses TRBV28 with TRBJ1-1; D not certain. The germline V and J ends were trimmed by 6 bases and 4 bases, with 12 bases remaining between them. The CDR3 contains 13 residues. CDR1 is MDHEN, CDR2 SYDVKM, per germline. DNA of the CDR3: TGTGCCAGCAGCCCTCTAGTCCGCACTGAAGCTTTCTTT. This translates into CASSPLVRTEAFF.

This clone was seen a single time. For the CDR3, the DNA is TGTGCCAGCAGCGCCAACAGGGCGGCCTACGAGCAGTACTTC. Translation: CASSANRAAYEQYF. The chain carries TRBV11-2 and TRBJ2-7, with D possibly TRBD1 on 6 matching bases. This CDR3 has 14 residues. Germline V gene sequence: CDR1 SGHAT, CDR2 FQNNGV. V was trimmed by 5 bases and J by 2 bases, leaving 13 bases between them. The entire variable domain, with the rest obtained from reference TRBV11-2 and TRBJ2-7, is as follows: EAGVAQSPRYKIIEKRQSVAFWCNPISGHATLYWYQQILGQGPKLLIQFQNNGVVDDSQLPKDRFSAERLKGVDSTLKIQPAKLEDSAVYLCASSANRAAYEQYFGPGTRLTVT.

V usage is TRBV30 and J usage is TRBJ1-1; D not resolved. CDR1 GTSNPN and CDR2 SVGIG come from the germline V gene (reference sequence). Trimming cost V 2 bases and J 1 base, with 5 bases left between them. The CDR3 is made up of 12 amino acids. The CDR3 region has the DNA TGTGCCTGGAGTCCCTCGAACACTGAAGCTTTCTTT. Translation gives CAWSPSNTEAFF.

This clone was counted once. The same CDR3 arises from other DNA sequences in this sample as well. V gene TRBV25-1 combines with J gene TRBJ2-3; D not resolved. This CDR3 spans 12 amino acids. The V gene's germline CDR1 is MGHDK and CDR2 SYGVNS. The V and J ends lost 6 bases and 0 bases respectively, with 4 bases between them. Written as DNA, the CDR3 is TGTGCCAGCAGCCAAAGCACAGATACGCAGTATTTT. This encodes CASSQSTDTQYF.

V usage is TRBV5-4 and J usage is TRBJ2-2; TRBD2 agrees at 9 bases. From germline, CDR1 is SGHNT and CDR2 YYREEE (reference sequence). J lost 0 bases, V lost 6 bases, and 6 bases had no gene match. This CDR3 spans 16 amino acids. The CDR3 here is CASNWVAGANTGELFF. CDR3 bases: TGTGCCAGCAACTGGGTAGCGGGAGCGAACACCGGGGAGCTGTTTTTT.

The gene calls are TRBV7-2 and TRBJ2-1, with D tentatively TRBD2 (7 bases). This CDR3 spans 15 amino acids. V was shortened by 0 bases and J by 6 bases, with 12 bases between the two germline ends. Per germline, CDR1 SGHTA and CDR2 FQGNSA. CDR3 DNA sequence: TGTGCCAGCAGCTTAGCCCTAGGGGGGGGCAATGAGCAGTTCTTC. Its translation: CASSLALGGGNEQFF.

J is TRBJ2-5 and V is TRBV7-9; TRBD2 might be the D (6 bases). With 1 base removed from V and 2 bases from J, the gap between germline ends came to 11 bases. The CDR3 is 15 residues long. CDR1 SEHNR and CDR2 FQNEAQ come from the germline V gene (reference sequence). The CDR3 coding sequence is TGTGCCAGCAGCTTAGTTGGGGGAGGTCAAGAGACCCAGTACTTC. As protein: CASSLVGGGQETQYF.

The chain's CDR3 is CASSSRPSGGVTYEQYF. The CDR3 region has the DNA TGTGCCAGCAGCTCGAGACCTAGCGGAGGAGTGACGTACGAGCAGTACTTC. The chain combines TRBV5-5 with TRBJ2-7; 7 nucleotides line up with TRBD2. The CDR3 is made up of 17 amino acids. From germline, CDR1 is SGHKS and CDR2 YYEKEE (reference sequence). V dropped 3 bases and J dropped 4; count of bases not matched to a gene: 16.

The gene calls are TRBV27 and TRBJ2-5, with a possible D match to TRBD2 (5 bases). Trimming shortened V by 2 bases and J by 7 bases, and 17 bases separated the two germline ends. Germline values: CDR1 MNHEY, CDR2 SMNVEV (reference sequence). The length of the CDR3 is 15 residues. The CDR3 DNA reads as TGTGCCAGCAGTTTAACTGGACCGGGATATGGGACCCAGTACTTC. Its protein is CASSLTGPGYGTQYF.

This sequence joins TRBV28 and TRBJ2-7; 11 positions agree with TRBD2. V dropped 5 bases and J dropped 7; count of bases not matched to a gene: 16. The CDR3 runs to 17 residues. The germline V gene has CDR1 MDHEN and CDR2 SYDVKM. The CDR3 DNA reads as TGTGCCAGCAGTATCCTAGGACTAGCGGGTTCTATAAGGGAGCAGTACTTC. Amino acid sequence: CASSILGLAGSIREQYF.

This chain joins TRBV7-9 and TRBJ2-5; 11 nucleotides align to TRBD1. Trimming removed 6 bases from V and 5 bases from J; junction bases left unmatched: 8. The CDR3 runs to 15 residues. Germline CDR1 SEHNR, CDR2 FQNEAQ (reference sequence). The CDR3 coding sequence is TGTGCCAGCAGTTCCCCTCGGGACAGGGGGGAGACCCAGTACTTC. It yields the protein CASSSPRDRGETQYF.

The rearrangement uses TRBV6-5 and TRBJ2-7; 8 bases map to TRBD2. J lost 7 bases, V lost 4 bases, and 12 bases had no gene match. This CDR3 has 15 residues. Germline values: CDR1 MNHEY, CDR2 SVGAGI. CDR3 residues: CASSLYAGGPGEQYF. The CDR3 DNA reads as TGTGCCAGCAGTTTGTATGCGGGAGGTCCGGGGGAGCAGTACTTC.

CDR3 region: CASRTGILGGYTF. DNA of the CDR3: TGCGCCAGCAGGACAGGGATTCTGGGTGGCTACACCTTC. The rearrangement links TRBV10-2 to TRBJ1-2, with 7 bases identical to TRBD1. The CDR3 sequence is 13 residues long. With V trimmed by 6 bases and J by 7 bases, 8 bases remained unmatched. Germline assignment: CDR1 WSHSY and CDR2 SAAADI.

This chain connects TRBV27 to TRBJ2-1; D perhaps matches TRBD2 (6 bases). The V gene's germline CDR1 is MNHEY and CDR2 SMNVEV (reference sequence). V was clipped by 8 bases and J by 0 bases, with 14 bases between them. This CDR3 contains 15 residues. The CDR3 spells CASVERAPSYNEQFF. CDR3 DNA sequence: TGTGCCAGCGTAGAGCGGGCCCCCTCCTACAATGAGCAGTTCTTC.

This chain uses TRBV19 with TRBJ2-7, with D maybe TRBD1 (5 bases). Germline CDR1 is LNHDA and CDR2 is SQIVND (reference sequence). CDR3 length equals 19 residues. Trimming stripped 5 bases from V and 6 bases from J, with 32 bases between. The CDR3 loop is CASSLSHQETPRQGSEQYF. CDR3 nucleotides: TGTGCCAGTAGTTTATCGCATCAAGAGACCCCGAGGCAGGGTTCCGAGCAGTACTTC.

This rearrangement joins TRBV5-1 to TRBJ2-3; TRBD1 aligns across 10 bases. V trimming: 0 bases; J trimming: 1 base; junction bases outside the gene matches: 2. Germline CDR1 reads SGHRS; CDR2 reads YFSETQ. This CDR3 comprises 16 residues. The CDR3 is CASSLAGTGGTDTQYF. In nucleotides, the CDR3 is TGCGCCAGCAGCTTGGCCGGGACAGGGGGCACAGATACGCAGTATTTT.

This chain connects TRBV6-1 to TRBJ2-7, with 7 bases fitting TRBD2. V lost 5 bases, J lost 2 bases, and 9 bases stayed unmatched. The length of the CDR3 is 15 residues. Germline values: CDR1 MNHNS, CDR2 SASEGT. This CDR3 is CASSPQAGTAYEQYF. The CDR3 DNA reads as TGTGCCAGCAGTCCTCAAGCGGGAACGGCCTACGAGCAGTACTTC.

The chain uses TRBV7-8 and TRBJ2-7; 8 bases map to TRBD2. With 5 bases clipped from V and 0 bases from J, the junction kept 6 bases outside the gene matches. The germline V gene has CDR1 SGHVS and CDR2 FQNEAQ. The CDR3 loop spans 15 amino acids. The CDR3 here is CASSRGRPSSYEQYF. The CDR3 DNA is TGTGCCAGCAGCCGCGGGAGGCCTAGCTCCTACGAGCAGTACTTC.

This sequence joins TRBV6-4 and TRBJ2-3, with 12 bases that match TRBD2. The V gene's germline CDR1 is MRHNA and CDR2 SNTAGT. V gave up 2 bases and J gave up 4 bases; unmatched junction bases: 1. CDR3 length equals 15 residues. The CDR3 loop reads CASSDGLAGPDTQYF. The CDR3 DNA sequence: TGTGCCAGCAGTGACGGACTAGCGGGACCAGATACGCAGTATTTT.